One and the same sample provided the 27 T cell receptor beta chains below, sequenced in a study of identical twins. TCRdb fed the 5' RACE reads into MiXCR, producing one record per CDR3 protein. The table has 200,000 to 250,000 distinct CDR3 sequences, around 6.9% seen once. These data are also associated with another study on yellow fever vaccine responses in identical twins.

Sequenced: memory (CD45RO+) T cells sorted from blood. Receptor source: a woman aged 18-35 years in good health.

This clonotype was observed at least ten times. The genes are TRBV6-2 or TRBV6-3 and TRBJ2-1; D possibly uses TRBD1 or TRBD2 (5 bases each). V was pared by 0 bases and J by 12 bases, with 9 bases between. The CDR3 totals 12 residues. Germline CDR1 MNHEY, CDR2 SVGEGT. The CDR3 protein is CASSYSMGVQFF. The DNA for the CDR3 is TGTGCCAGCAGTTACTCGATGGGGGTGCAGTTCTTC.

The CDR3: CSAFRDRNYGYTF. The DNA for the CDR3 is TGCAGTGCTTTCCGGGACAGGAACTATGGCTACACCTTC. The chain has TRBV20-1 and TRBJ1-2, with 8 nucleotides matching TRBD1. The CDR3 spans 13 residues. Germline V gene data show CDR1 as DFQATT and CDR2 as SNEGSKA (reference sequence). J gave up 2 bases and V 5 bases, and 4 bases lay outside the gene matches.

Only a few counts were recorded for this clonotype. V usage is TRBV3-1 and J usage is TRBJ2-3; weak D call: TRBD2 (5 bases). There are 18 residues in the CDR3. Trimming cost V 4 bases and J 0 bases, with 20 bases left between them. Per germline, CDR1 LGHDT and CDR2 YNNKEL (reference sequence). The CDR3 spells CASSPGEAERTSTDTQYF. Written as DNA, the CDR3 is TGTGCCAGCAGCCCAGGCGAGGCAGAGCGGACCAGCACAGATACGCAGTATTTT.

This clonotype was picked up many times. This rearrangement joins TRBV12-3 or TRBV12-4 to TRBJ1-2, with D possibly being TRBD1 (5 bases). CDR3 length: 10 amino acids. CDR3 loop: CAKRGEGYTF. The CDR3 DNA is TGTGCTAAACGGGGGGAAGGCTACACCTTC.

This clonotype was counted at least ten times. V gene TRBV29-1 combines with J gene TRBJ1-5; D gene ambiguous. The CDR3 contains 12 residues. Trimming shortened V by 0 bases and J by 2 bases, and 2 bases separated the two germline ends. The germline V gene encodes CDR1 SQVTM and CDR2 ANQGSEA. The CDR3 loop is CSVEEGNQPQHF. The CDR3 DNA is TGCAGCGTTGAAGAGGGCAATCAGCCCCAGCATTTT.

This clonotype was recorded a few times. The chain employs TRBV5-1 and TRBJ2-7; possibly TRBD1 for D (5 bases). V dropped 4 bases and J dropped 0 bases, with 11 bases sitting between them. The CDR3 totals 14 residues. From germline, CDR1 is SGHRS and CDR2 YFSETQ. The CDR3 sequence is CASSPMTVSYEQYF. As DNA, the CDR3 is TGCGCCAGCAGCCCCATGACAGTCTCCTACGAGCAGTACTTC.

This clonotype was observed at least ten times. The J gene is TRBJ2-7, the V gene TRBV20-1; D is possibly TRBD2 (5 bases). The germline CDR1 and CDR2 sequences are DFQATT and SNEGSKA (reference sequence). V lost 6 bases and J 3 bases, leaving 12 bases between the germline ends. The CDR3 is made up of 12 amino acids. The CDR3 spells CSAISSGYEQYF. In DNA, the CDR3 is TGCAGTGCCATTAGCAGCGGCTACGAGCAGTACTTC.

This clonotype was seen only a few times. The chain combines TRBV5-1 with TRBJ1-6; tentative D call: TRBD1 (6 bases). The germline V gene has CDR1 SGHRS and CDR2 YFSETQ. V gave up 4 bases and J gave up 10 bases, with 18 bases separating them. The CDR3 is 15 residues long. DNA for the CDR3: TGCGCCAGCAGCCCGGACGGCAGGGGCGGATCACCCCTCCACTTT. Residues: CASSPDGRGGSPLHF.

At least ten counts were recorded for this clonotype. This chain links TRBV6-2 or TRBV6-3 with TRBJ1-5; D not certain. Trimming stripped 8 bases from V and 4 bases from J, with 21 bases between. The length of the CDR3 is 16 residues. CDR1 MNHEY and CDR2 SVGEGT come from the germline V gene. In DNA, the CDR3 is TGTGCCAGCGAATCGCCCAGGATCGATGGGAATCAGCCCCAGCATTTT. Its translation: CASESPRIDGNQPQHF.

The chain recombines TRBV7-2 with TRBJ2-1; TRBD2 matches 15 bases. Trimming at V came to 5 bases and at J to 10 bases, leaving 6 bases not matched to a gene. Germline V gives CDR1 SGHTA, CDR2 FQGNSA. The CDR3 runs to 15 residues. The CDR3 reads CASSPPGLAGGEQFF. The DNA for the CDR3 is TGTGCCAGCAGCCCCCCGGGACTAGCGGGAGGAGAGCAGTTCTTC. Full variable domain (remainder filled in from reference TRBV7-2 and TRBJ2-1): GAGVSQSPSNKVTEKGKDVELRCDPISGHTALYWYRQSLGQGLEFLIYFQGNSAPDKSGLPSDRFSAERTGGSVSTLTIQRTQQEDSAVYLCASSPPGLAGGEQFFGPGTRLTVL.

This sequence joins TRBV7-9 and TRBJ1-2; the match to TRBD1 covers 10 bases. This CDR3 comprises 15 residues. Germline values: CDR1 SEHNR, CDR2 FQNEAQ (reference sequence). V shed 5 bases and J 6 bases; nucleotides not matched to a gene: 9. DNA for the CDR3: TGTGCCAGCAGCAGAGACAGGGGGCGGGGAAATGGCTACACCTTC. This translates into CASSRDRGRGNGYTF. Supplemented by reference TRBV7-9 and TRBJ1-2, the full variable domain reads DTGVSQNPRHKITKRGQNVTFRCDPISEHNRLYWYRQTLGQGPEFLTYFQNEAQLEKSRLLSDRFSAERPKGSFSTLEIQRTEQGDSAMYLCASSRDRGRGNGYTFGSGTRLTVV.

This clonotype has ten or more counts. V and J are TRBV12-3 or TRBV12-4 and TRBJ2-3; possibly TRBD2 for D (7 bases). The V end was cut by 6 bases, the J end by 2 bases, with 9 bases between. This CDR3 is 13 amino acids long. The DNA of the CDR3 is TGTGCCAGCAGCGGGGGGCCCACAGATACGCAGTATTTT. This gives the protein CASSGGPTDTQYF.

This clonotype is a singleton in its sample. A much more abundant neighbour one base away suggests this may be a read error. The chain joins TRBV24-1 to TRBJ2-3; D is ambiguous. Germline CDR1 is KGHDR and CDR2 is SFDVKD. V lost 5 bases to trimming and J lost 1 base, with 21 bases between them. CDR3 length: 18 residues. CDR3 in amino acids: CATSGRRGRGGRTDTQYF. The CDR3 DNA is TGTGCCACCAGTGGACGAAGAGGACGAGGTGGGCGCACAGATACGCAGTATTTT.

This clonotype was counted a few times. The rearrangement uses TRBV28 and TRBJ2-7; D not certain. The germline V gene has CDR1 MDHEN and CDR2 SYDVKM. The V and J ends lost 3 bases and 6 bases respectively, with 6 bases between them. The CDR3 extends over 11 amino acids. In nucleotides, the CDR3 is TGTGCCAGCAGTTTTAGGGTCGAGCAGTACTTC. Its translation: CASSFRVEQYF. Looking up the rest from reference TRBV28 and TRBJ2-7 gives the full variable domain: DVKVTQSSRYLVKRTGEKVFLECVQDMDHENMFWYRQDPGLGLRLIYFSYDVKMKEKGDIPEGYSVSREKKERFSLILESASTNQTSMYLCASSFRVEQYFGPGTRLTVT.

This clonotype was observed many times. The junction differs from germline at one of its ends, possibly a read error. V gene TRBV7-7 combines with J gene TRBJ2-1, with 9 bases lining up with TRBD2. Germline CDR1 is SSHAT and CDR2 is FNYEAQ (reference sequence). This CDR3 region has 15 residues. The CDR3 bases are TGTGCTAGCAGCGCCGGGACTAGCCTAAACGATGAGCAGTTCTTC. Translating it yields CASSAGTSLNDEQFF.

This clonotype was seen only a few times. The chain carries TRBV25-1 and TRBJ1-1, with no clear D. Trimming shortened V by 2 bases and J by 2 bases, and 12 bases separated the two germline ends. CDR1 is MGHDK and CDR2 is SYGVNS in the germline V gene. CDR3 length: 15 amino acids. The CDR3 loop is CASSEPSRGNTEAFF. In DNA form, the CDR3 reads TGTGCCAGCAGTGAACCCTCCCGAGGAAACACTGAAGCTTTCTTT.

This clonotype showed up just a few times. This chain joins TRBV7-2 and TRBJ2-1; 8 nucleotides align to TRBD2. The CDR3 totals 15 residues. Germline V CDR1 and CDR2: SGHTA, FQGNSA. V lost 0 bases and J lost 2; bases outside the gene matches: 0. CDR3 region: CASSLARGAYNEQFF. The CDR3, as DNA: TGTGCCAGCAGCTTAGCGCGGGGGGCCTACAATGAGCAGTTCTTC.

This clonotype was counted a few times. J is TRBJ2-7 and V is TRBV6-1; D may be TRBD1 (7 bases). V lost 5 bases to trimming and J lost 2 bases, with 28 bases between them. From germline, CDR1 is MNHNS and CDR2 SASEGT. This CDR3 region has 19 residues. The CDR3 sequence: CASSPTGAGGIGDTYEQYF. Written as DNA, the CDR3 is TGTGCCAGCAGTCCCACTGGGGCAGGGGGGATAGGGGATACCTACGAGCAGTACTTC.

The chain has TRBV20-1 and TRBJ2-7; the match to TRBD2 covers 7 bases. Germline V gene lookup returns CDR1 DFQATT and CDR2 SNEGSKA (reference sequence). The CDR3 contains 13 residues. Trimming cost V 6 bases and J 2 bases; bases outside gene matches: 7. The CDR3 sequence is CSASTSEPYEQYF. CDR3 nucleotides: TGCAGTGCCTCAACTAGCGAACCCTACGAGCAGTACTTC.

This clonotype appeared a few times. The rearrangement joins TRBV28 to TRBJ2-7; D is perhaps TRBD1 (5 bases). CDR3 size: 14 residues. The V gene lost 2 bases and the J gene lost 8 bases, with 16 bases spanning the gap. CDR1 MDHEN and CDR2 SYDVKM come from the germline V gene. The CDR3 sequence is CASSLARAVRKQYF. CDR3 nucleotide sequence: TGTGCCAGCAGTTTAGCCAGGGCGGTACGCAAGCAGTACTTC.

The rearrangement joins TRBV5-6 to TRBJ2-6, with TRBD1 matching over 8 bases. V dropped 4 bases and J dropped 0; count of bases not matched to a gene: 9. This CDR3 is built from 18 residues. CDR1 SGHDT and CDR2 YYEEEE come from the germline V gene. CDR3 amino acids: CASSTSTGGLSGANVLTF. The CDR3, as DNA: TGTGCCAGCAGCACCTCCACAGGGGGGCTCTCTGGGGCCAACGTCCTGACTTTC. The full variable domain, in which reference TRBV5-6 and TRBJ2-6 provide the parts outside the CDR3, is DAGVTQSPTHLIKTRGQQVTLRCSPKSGHDTVSWYQQALGQGPQFIFQYYEEEERQRGNFPDRFSGHQFPNYSSELNVNALLLGDSALYLCASSTSTGGLSGANVLTFGAGSRLTVL.

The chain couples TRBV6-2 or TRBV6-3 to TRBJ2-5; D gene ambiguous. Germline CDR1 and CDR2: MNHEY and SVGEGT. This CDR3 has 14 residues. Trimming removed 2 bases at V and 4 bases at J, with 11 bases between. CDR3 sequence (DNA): TGTGCCAGCAGTTACGGACGAACACGAGAGACCCAGTACTTC. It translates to CASSYGRTRETQYF.

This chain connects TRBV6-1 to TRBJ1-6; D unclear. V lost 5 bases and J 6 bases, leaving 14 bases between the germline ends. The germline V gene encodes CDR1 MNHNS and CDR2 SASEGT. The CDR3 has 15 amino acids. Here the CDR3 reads CASSPRLFRNSPLHF. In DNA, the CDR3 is TGTGCCAGCAGTCCTAGGTTATTCCGTAATTCACCCCTCCACTTT.

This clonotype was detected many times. The CDR3: CASRGPGQVPTQPQHF. The CDR3, as DNA: TGTGCCAGCAGGGGACCCGGACAGGTCCCTACTCAGCCCCAGCATTTT. This sequence joins TRBV28 and TRBJ1-5; 7 bases map to TRBD1. The length of the CDR3 is 16 residues. Germline CDR1 reads MDHEN; CDR2 reads SYDVKM. Trimming cost V 6 bases and J 6 bases; bases outside gene matches: 14.

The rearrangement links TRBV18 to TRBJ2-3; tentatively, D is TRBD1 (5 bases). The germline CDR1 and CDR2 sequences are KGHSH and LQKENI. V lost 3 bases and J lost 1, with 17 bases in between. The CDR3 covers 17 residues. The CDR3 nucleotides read TGTGCCAGCTCACCCCAGGGCGCGAAAGGTGGCACAGATACGCAGTATTTT. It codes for CASSPQGAKGGTDTQYF. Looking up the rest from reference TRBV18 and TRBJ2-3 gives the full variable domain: NAGVMQNPRHLVRRRGQEARLRCSPMKGHSHVYWYRQLPEEGLKFMVYLQKENIIDESGMPKERFSAEFPKEGPSILRIQQVVRGDSAAYFCASSPQGAKGGTDTQYFGPGTRLTVL.

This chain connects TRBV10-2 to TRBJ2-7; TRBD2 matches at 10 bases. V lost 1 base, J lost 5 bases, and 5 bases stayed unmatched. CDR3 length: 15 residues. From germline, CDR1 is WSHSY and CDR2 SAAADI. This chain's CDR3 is CASSEFLAGANEQYF. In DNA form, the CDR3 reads TGCGCCAGCAGTGAGTTCCTAGCGGGAGCCAACGAGCAGTACTTC.

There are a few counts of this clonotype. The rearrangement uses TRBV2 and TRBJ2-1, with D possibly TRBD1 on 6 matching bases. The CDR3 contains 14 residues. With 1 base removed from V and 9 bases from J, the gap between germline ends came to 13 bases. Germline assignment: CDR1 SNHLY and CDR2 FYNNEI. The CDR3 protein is CASSEVRGLAEQFF. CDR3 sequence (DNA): TGTGCCAGCAGTGAAGTTAGGGGGTTGGCTGAGCAGTTCTTC.